This T cell receptor beta chain came from a study of T cell responses to AZD1222 COVID-19 vaccine. Study overall: Timing groups of about 4 and about 12 weeks for second doses were pooled.

Remarks on this clone: The antigen is undetermined.

Study-level results: The study found vaccine-associated CD4 TCRs spanning spike, dominant at 160-218 and 743-854. Once two AZD1222 doses were given, Spike-specific TCR breadth and depth went up. Seropositivity was recorded at baseline in only six AZD1222 recipients.

The CDR3 has 15 amino acids. The V end lost 1 base, the J end lost 6 bases, and 15 bases lay between the germline ends. The germline CDR1 and CDR2 sequences are LGHDT and YNNKEL (reference sequence). Profiled with immunoSEQ multiplex PCR; TCRdb holds only in-frame clones, not every one. The table lists about 150,000 clones, 90% of them singletons, with roughly 3.1% in the top ten. V gene TRBV3-1 (or the pseudogene TRBV3-2) combines with J gene TRBJ1-1, with D possibly being TRBD1 (5 bases). The sequence came from an adult in good health. The input for sequencing was peripheral blood, taken on day 0 of AZD1222 vaccination. The CDR3 spells CASSQAASWGAEAFF. As DNA, the CDR3 is TGTGCCAGCAGCCAAGCAGCTTCATGGGGGGCTGAAGCTTTCTTT.